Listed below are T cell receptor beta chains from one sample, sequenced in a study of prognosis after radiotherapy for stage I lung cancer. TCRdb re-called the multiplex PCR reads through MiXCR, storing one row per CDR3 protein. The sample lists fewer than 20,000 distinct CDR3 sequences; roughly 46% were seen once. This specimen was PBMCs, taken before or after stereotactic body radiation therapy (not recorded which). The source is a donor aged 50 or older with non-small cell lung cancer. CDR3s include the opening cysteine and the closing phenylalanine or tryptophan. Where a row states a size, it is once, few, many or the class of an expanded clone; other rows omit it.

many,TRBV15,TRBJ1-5,CATSREGQGRQPQHF
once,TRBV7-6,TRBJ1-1,CASSLDRGTEAFF
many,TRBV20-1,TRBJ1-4,CSAPRPSTNEKLFF
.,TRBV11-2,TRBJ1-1,CASSLGFRRGGAFF
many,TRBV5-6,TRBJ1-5,CASSEGTNQPQHF
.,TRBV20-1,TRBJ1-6,CSASASCVAVYNSPLHF
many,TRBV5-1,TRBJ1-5,CASSFDGARDQPQHF
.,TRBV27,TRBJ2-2,CASSSKGELFF
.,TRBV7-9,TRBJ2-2,CASSSQRASTGEPFF
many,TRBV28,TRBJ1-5,CASSLSLHSNQPQHF
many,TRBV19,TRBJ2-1,CASSISLGGPSSYNEQFF
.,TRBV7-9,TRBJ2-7,CASSRGLNSYEQYF
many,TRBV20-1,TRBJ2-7,CSATHQIEQYF
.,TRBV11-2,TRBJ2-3,CASSQDRVQDTQYF
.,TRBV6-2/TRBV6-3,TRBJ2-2,CASRGQGAYNANTGELFF
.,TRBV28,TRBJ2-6,CATGGSAGANVLTF
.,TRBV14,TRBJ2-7,CASSQDPGARREQYF
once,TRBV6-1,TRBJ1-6,CASKLARGSGSPLHF
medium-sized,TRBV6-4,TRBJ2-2,CASSRSGLDTGELFF
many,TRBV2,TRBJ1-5,CASSGQGAKPQHF
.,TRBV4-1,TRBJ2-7,CASSQDPSVPYEQYF
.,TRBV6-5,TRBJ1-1,CASSYSSGLAEAFF
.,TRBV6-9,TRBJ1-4,CASSCGTGGSYVGREGEKLFF